Shown below are 15 T cell receptor beta chains from a single sample sequenced in a study of blood T cell repertoires in COVID-19. TCRdb's table, derived via immunoSEQ multiplex PCR, lists solely in-frame clones and lacks some. This sample carries around 290,000 clones, more than 75% of them seen once, and the ten largest clones take less than 9.5%. The sequenced material came from peripheral blood. The receptors were gathered from a woman aged 45-59 years who had recovered from COVID-19.

The chain uses TRBV11-2 and TRBJ1-1, with D hard to call. This CDR3 spans 16 amino acids. The germline gives CDR1 SGHAT, CDR2 FQNNGV. V was clipped by 0 bases and J by 6 bases, with 17 bases between them. Here the CDR3 DNA reads TGTGCCAGCAGCTTAGATTTGGCGGAGACGGTTCCTGAAGCTTTCTTT. This translates into CASSLDLAETVPEAFF.

The chain couples TRBV7-7 to TRBJ2-7, with 10 bases aligning to TRBD1. CDR1 and CDR2 (germline): SSHAT, FNYEAQ (reference sequence). With V trimmed by 5 bases and J by 2 bases, 6 bases remained unmatched. This CDR3 region has 15 residues. The CDR3 loop reads CASSPGTGETYEQYF. CDR3 nucleotide sequence: TGTGCCAGCAGCCCGGGGACAGGGGAAACCTACGAGCAGTACTTC.

The rearrangement joins TRBV6-4 to TRBJ2-3; 8 positions match TRBD2. V was clipped by 4 bases and J by 3 bases; unmatched bases: 6. Germline CDR1 and CDR2: MRHNA and SNTAGT. The CDR3 covers 15 residues. In DNA, the CDR3 is TGTGCCAGCAGTGTTTCGGGAGGGCCGACAGATACGCAGTATTTT. Protein: CASSVSGGPTDTQYF.

The chain couples TRBV5-6 to TRBJ2-1; D is unclear. V was trimmed by 4 bases and J by 5 bases, leaving 13 bases between them. Germline CDR1 is SGHDT and CDR2 is YYEEEE. This CDR3 region has 14 residues. As DNA, the CDR3 is TGTGCCAGCAGCCCCTTCGACTTGGACAATGAGCAGTTCTTC. This encodes CASSPFDLDNEQFF.

The gene calls are TRBV27 and TRBJ1-3; D remains ambiguous. The V gene lost 6 bases and the J gene lost 0 bases, with 12 bases spanning the gap. Germline loops: CDR1 MNHEY, CDR2 SMNVEV (reference sequence). This CDR3 comprises 15 residues. For the CDR3, the DNA is TGTGCCAGCAGCTCCAGACTGACCTCTGGAAACACCATATATTTT. This encodes CASSSRLTSGNTIYF.

The table lists this clone with a few counts. J is TRBJ1-2 and V is TRBV11-2; 7 bases are a match to TRBD1. Germline V gives CDR1 SGHAT, CDR2 FQNNGV. The V gene end was trimmed by 2 bases and the J gene end by 5 bases; junction bases not matched to a gene: 2. The CDR3 has 13 amino acids. Here the CDR3 reads CASSLPRGYGYTF. The DNA for the CDR3 is TGTGCCAGCAGCTTACCCAGGGGGTATGGCTACACCTTC.

This chain joins TRBV7-6 and TRBJ1-4, with D possibly TRBD1 on 6 matching bases. Germline V CDR1 and CDR2: SGHVS, FNYEAQ. The CDR3 extends over 17 amino acids. V lost 4 bases and J lost 0, with 15 bases in between. In nucleotides, the CDR3 is TGTGCCAGCAGCTCAACCCTGCCAGGGGCAACTAATGAAAAACTGTTTTTT. Its protein product is CASSSTLPGATNEKLFF.

V and J are TRBV27 and TRBJ2-1; D possibly corresponds to TRBD2 (6 bases). Between the trimmed V and J ends, which lost 5 bases and 10 bases, there was a span of 9 bases. The CDR3 totals 11 residues. From germline, CDR1 is MNHEY and CDR2 SMNVEV (reference sequence). The CDR3 loop is CASSNGREQFF. In nucleotides, the CDR3 is TGTGCCAGCAGTAATGGGAGGGAGCAGTTCTTC.

This chain links TRBV7-9 with TRBJ1-1; D is unclear. Between the trimmed V and J ends, which lost 7 bases and 5 bases, there was a span of 14 bases. Germline-derived CDR1 and CDR2 are SEHNR and FQNEAQ (reference sequence). The CDR3 length is 13 residues. CDR3 DNA sequence: TGTGCCAGCAACCCTGACGGAGGGACTGAAGCTTTCTTT. Protein product: CASNPDGGTEAFF.

This clone was seen just once. The gene calls are TRBV9 and TRBJ2-3; tentative D call: TRBD1 (5 bases). Per the germline V gene, CDR1 is SGDLS and CDR2 is YYNGEE. The V gene lost 3 bases and the J gene lost 1 base, with 12 bases spanning the gap. The CDR3 covers 15 residues. The CDR3 region is CASSGGAYGTDTQYF. The CDR3 bases are TGTGCCAGCAGCGGTGGGGCCTACGGCACAGATACGCAGTATTTT.

The chain uses TRBV2 and TRBJ1-1; 7 nucleotides agree with TRBD1. Per germline, CDR1 SNHLY and CDR2 FYNNEI. This CDR3 has 15 residues. V trimming: 5 bases; J trimming: 4 bases; junction bases outside the gene matches: 10. This CDR3 reads CASSPRRQGRTEAFF. The CDR3 nucleotides are TGTGCCAGCAGTCCCCGGAGACAGGGTCGCACTGAAGCTTTCTTT.

This chain connects TRBV6-5 to TRBJ2-5; 11 nucleotides agree with TRBD1. Germline CDR1 is MNHEY and CDR2 is SVGAGI. The CDR3 contains 15 residues. V trimming: 5 bases; J trimming: 2 bases; junction bases outside the gene matches: 4. CDR3 coding DNA: TGTGCCAGCAGTCCGGGACAGGGGGGGCAAGAGACCCAGTACTTC. Protein sequence: CASSPGQGGQETQYF.

The V and J genes are TRBV3-1 (or the pseudogene TRBV3-2) and TRBJ1-6; 7 bases line up with TRBD1. J lost 10 bases, V lost 1 base, and 4 bases had no gene match. Per germline, CDR1 LGHDT and CDR2 YNNKEL (reference sequence). The length of the CDR3 is 14 residues. The CDR3 spells CASSQVTGKSPLHF. For the CDR3, the DNA is TGTGCCAGCAGCCAAGTGACAGGGAAATCACCCCTCCACTTT.

The chain couples TRBV7-3 to TRBJ2-1, with TRBD2 matching 15 bases. Germline-derived CDR1 and CDR2 are SGHTA and FQGTGA. J gave up 4 bases and V 5 bases, and 6 bases lay outside the gene matches. This CDR3 is built from 17 residues. The CDR3 coding sequence is TGTGCCAGCAGCCTCGGGACTAGCGGGAGGTTTTACAATGAGCAGTTCTTC. Its translation is CASSLGTSGRFYNEQFF.

This chain links TRBV6-1 with TRBJ2-2; D is unclear. The V gene's germline CDR1 is MNHNS and CDR2 SASEGT. The CDR3 sequence is 14 residues long. V was clipped by 2 bases and J by 6 bases, with 10 bases between them. The CDR3 loop is CASSEIGSPGELFF. In nucleotides, the CDR3 is TGTGCCAGCAGTGAAATAGGTAGCCCCGGGGAGCTGTTTTTT.